This TCR beta chain was recorded in a study of beta chain features in type 1 diabetes. This clone turned up a few times. Antigen: not known. Germline CDR1 reads SGHTA; CDR2 reads FQGNSA. J lost 9 bases, V lost 3 bases, and 5 bases had no gene match. The CDR3 runs to 15 residues. Expressed TCRB transcripts were sequenced, since all the RNA that had been isolated was reverse transcribed. Only in-frame clones appear in the TCRdb table, and some are missing; sequencing was by immunoSEQ multiplex PCR. This sample has nearly 250,000 clones, with less than 15% found just once. General study points: Possible PCR preference for shorter templates applied equally to patients and controls.

Source material: naive CD4+ T cells from blood. The chain joins TRBV7-2 to TRBJ1-6, with 10 bases lining up with TRBD1. This receptor was obtained from a woman aged 40-49 years in good health. For the CDR3, the DNA is TGTGCCAGCAGCTTGCGACAGGGGGCGCTTTCACCCCTCCACTTT. This encodes CASSLRQGALSPLHF.